This is a list of T cell receptor beta chains from one sample in a study of OX40 agonist ivuxolimab in advanced cancers. Sequencing was performed with immunoSEQ multiplex PCR; in TCRdb, only in-frame clones are kept and a portion is missing. The table lists roughly 120,000 clones, around 90% of them singletons. Sequences were derived from CD4+ or CD8+ T cells sorted from blood, sampled in a trial of the OX40 agonist ivuxolimab. Receptor source: an adult with an advanced solid tumor such as melanoma, head and neck, liver or kidney cancer. The CDR3 runs from the conserved cysteine through the conserved F or W. A D gene is named only where the DNA matches it firmly. Size is stated for part of the rows, as once, few or many counts, or as a class when the clone is expanded.

NA,TRBJ2-7,NA,TRBV6-6,CASMDDSATYEQYF,TGTGCCAGCATGGACGACAGCGCAACCTACGAGCAGTACTTC
NA,TRBJ2-7,NA,TRBV6-5,CASSYSGSRGEQYF,TGTGCCAGCAGTTACTCAGGGAGTCGGGGCGAGCAGTACTTC
NA,TRBJ2-1,NA,TRBV14,CASSQDLGAGVVEQFF,TGTGCCAGCAGCCAAGATTTGGGGGCAGGGGTAGTTGAGCAGTTCTTC
NA,TRBJ2-5,NA,TRBV7-8,CASSPRPETETQYF,TGTGCCAGCAGCCCTCGGCCGGAAACAGAGACCCAGTACTTC
once,TRBJ2-7,TRBD1,TRBV6-5,CASTAPTGAYEQYF,TGTGCCAGCACCGCGCCGACAGGGGCCTACGAGCAGTACTTC
NA,TRBJ1-2,TRBD1,TRBV10-1,CASRRQGYGYTF,TGCGCCAGCAGGAGACAGGGGTATGGCTACACCTTC
NA,TRBJ2-6,NA,TRBV6-6,CASSSWGAGANVLTF,TGTGCCAGCAGTTCCTGGGGGGCTGGGGCCAACGTCCTGACTTTC
once,TRBJ2-1,TRBD2,TRBV10-1,CASSAVRAGGENEQFF,TGCGCCAGCAGTGCCGTGAGAGCGGGAGGGGAAAATGAGCAGTTCTTC
NA,TRBJ2-5,NA,TRBV27,CASSFKWGETQYF,TGTGCCAGCAGTTTTAAGTGGGGCGAGACCCAGTACTTC
NA,TRBJ2-3,NA,TRBV28,CASSLIPRKGSTDTQYF,TGTGCCAGCAGTTTAATCCCAAGGAAGGGTAGCACAGATACGCAGTATTTT
NA,TRBJ1-4,NA,TRBV2,CASSTEGAGRDEKLFF,TGTGCCAGCAGTACCGAAGGGGCGGGAAGGGATGAAAAACTGTTTTTT
NA,TRBJ2-3,TRBD2,TRBV7-9,CASSLGLPGLRDTQYF,TGTGCCAGCAGCTTAGGCCTTCCGGGACTAAGGGATACGCAGTATTTT
NA,TRBJ2-7,NA,TRBV6-5,CASSTTGNSYEQYF,TGTGCCAGCAGTACAACAGGGAACTCCTACGAGCAGTACTTC
NA,TRBJ2-5,TRBD1,TRBV5-4,CASSVDRFGETQYF,TGTGCCAGCAGCGTGGACAGGTTTGGAGAGACCCAGTACTTC
NA,TRBJ1-2,NA,TRBV7-9,CASSPGAPYGYTF,TGTGCCAGCAGTCCGGGGGCCCCTTATGGCTACACCTTC